Below are 26 T cell receptor beta chains sequenced from a single sample in a study of shared clonotypes between healthy human individuals. Libraries were prepared by immunoSEQ multiplex PCR; TCRdb keeps only in-frame clonotypes and omits some of them. The data show approximately 2.1 million clones, approximately 93% seen once. Sequencing used naive CD4+ T cells from PBMCs. Subset in this sample: CD45RA+ positively selected. The receptor source for this set is a man aged 18 to 30 in good health. Some clones in this sample may be carry-over from other donors' samples.

The CDR3 reads CASSESPDGGGTEAFF. The CDR3 region has the DNA TGTGCCAGCAGTGAATCTCCGGACGGAGGGGGCACTGAAGCTTTCTTT. This chain links TRBV25-1 with TRBJ1-1; a possible D gene is TRBD1 (6 bases). From germline, CDR1 is MGHDK and CDR2 SYGVNS. The CDR3 spans 16 residues. V shed 1 base and J shed 4 bases, with 16 bases lying between them.

Only one count was recorded for this clone. The chain joins TRBV25-1 to TRBJ2-5; D is uncertain. This CDR3 spans 12 amino acids. CDR1 and CDR2 (germline): MGHDK, SYGVNS. V gave up 7 bases and J gave up 2 bases, with 8 bases separating them. The CDR3 DNA sequence: TGTGCCAGCAACCGAGGTCAAGAGACCCAGTACTTC. Translation: CASNRGQETQYF.

The chain is built from TRBV6-1 and TRBJ1-2; TRBD1 is a possible D gene (5 bases). The ends were cut back, 1 base at V and 4 bases at J, with 10 bases in the middle. Germline V gene data show CDR1 as MNHNS and CDR2 as SASEGT. The CDR3 contains 14 residues. This CDR3 is CASSEGDSSYGYTF. The CDR3 DNA reads TGTGCCAGCAGTGAAGGCGACAGCTCCTATGGCTACACCTTC.

The V gene is TRBV2, the J gene TRBJ2-7; the D is unclear. The germline V gene encodes CDR1 SNHLY and CDR2 FYNNEI. This CDR3 is built from 13 residues. The V end lost 11 bases, the J end lost 2 bases, and 16 bases lay between the germline ends. CDR3: CAGTHGTAYEQYF. The CDR3 nucleotides are TGTGCCGGAACCCACGGTACGGCCTACGAGCAGTACTTC.

The genes are TRBV9 and TRBJ2-5; TRBD2 agrees at 9 bases. V trimming: 1 base; J trimming: 5 bases; junction bases outside the gene matches: 3. The CDR3 sequence is 14 residues long. From germline, CDR1 is SGDLS and CDR2 YYNGEE. CDR3 in amino acids: CASSVSSGGETQYF. Written as DNA, the CDR3 is TGTGCCAGCAGCGTAAGCAGCGGGGGGGAGACCCAGTACTTC.

The chain recombines TRBV5-1 with TRBJ2-7, with 8 positions matching TRBD2. This CDR3 is built from 17 residues. CDR1 SGHRS and CDR2 YFSETQ come from the germline V gene. V trimming: 4 bases; J trimming: 1 base; junction bases outside the gene matches: 13. The CDR3 coding sequence is TGCGCCAGCAGCCCGCGAGGACTAGCTGATAGTTCCTACGAGCAGTACTTC. This sequence encodes CASSPRGLADSSYEQYF.

This chain connects TRBV5-1 to TRBJ2-2; D call uncertain. Germline V CDR1 and CDR2: SGHRS, YFSETQ. This CDR3 is built from 14 residues. Between the trimmed V and J ends, which lost 8 bases and 1 base, there was a span of 12 bases. DNA of the CDR3: TGCGCCAGTAGGGAAGACGTGAACACCGGGGAGCTGTTTTTT. Amino acid sequence: CASREDVNTGELFF.

The chain couples TRBV11-2 to TRBJ2-1; no reliable D call. CDR1 and CDR2 from the germline V gene are SGHAT and FQNNGV. V lost 5 bases to trimming and J lost 8 bases, with 13 bases between them. The length of the CDR3 is 13 residues. CDR3 DNA sequence: TGTGCCAGCAGCCCCGTCGGTTGGGATGAGCAGTTCTTC. The encoded protein is CASSPVGWDEQFF.

The genes are TRBV9 and TRBJ2-2; weak D call: TRBD2 (6 bases). CDR1 and CDR2 (germline): SGDLS, YYNGEE. The V end was cut by 0 bases, the J end by 6 bases, with 12 bases between. CDR3 size: 15 residues. This chain's CDR3 is CASSVEGLPSGELFF. Written as DNA, the CDR3 is TGTGCCAGCAGCGTAGAGGGACTCCCCTCCGGGGAGCTGTTTTTT.

The rearrangement joins TRBV18 to TRBJ1-2; D gene unclear. This CDR3 contains 14 residues. From germline, CDR1 is KGHSH and CDR2 LQKENI. V lost 0 bases, J lost 2 bases, and 7 bases lay in between. CDR3 nucleotide sequence: TGTGCCAGCTCACCACCGGAACGGAACTATGGCTACACCTTC. Its translation is CASSPPERNYGYTF.

The genes are TRBV7-9 and TRBJ1-4; the D is unclear. V was trimmed by 7 bases and J by 13 bases, leaving 19 bases between them. The CDR3 runs 13 residues. Looked up from germline, CDR1 is SEHNR and CDR2 is FQNEAQ (reference sequence). Written as DNA, the CDR3 is TGTGCCAGCAAGGGAGGAGGTACTGAGGTACTGTTTTTT. Its protein is CASKGGGTEVLFF.

The rearrangement links TRBV4-1 to TRBJ2-1, with TRBD2 as a possible D gene (5 bases). The CDR3 is 14 residues long. Trimming left V 4 bases short and J 9 bases short, with 16 bases between. CDR1 is MGHRA and CDR2 is YSYEKL in the germline V gene. CDR3 amino acids: CASSPYGLLGEQFF. The CDR3 DNA reads TGCGCCAGCAGCCCGTACGGACTTTTGGGTGAGCAGTTCTTC.

The genes are TRBV7-7 and TRBJ2-1; TRBD2 matches at 7 bases. V was clipped by 5 bases and J by 2 bases; unmatched bases: 6. Germline-derived CDR1 and CDR2 are SSHAT and FNYEAQ (reference sequence). The length of the CDR3 is 15 residues. The CDR3 loop reads CASSLGGLPYNEQFF. CDR3 coding DNA: TGTGCCAGCAGCCTGGGAGGGCTTCCCTACAATGAGCAGTTCTTC. The entire variable domain, with the rest obtained from reference TRBV7-7 and TRBJ2-1, is as follows: GAGVSQSPRYKVTKRGQDVTLRCDPISSHATLYWYQQALGQGPEFLTYFNYEAQPDKSGLPSDRFSAERPEGSISTLTIQRTEQRDSAMYRCASSLGGLPYNEQFFGPGTRLTVL.

The V call is TRBV19, the J call TRBJ2-2; no definite D call. Germline V gives CDR1 LNHDA, CDR2 SQIVND (reference sequence). The ends were cut back, 3 bases at V and 8 bases at J, with 16 bases in the middle. The CDR3 runs to 15 residues. The CDR3 region has the DNA TGTGCCAGTAGTATCGGTCACTTCTCCTCGGGGGAGCTGTTTTTT. Amino acid sequence: CASSIGHFSSGELFF.

For this clone: This same CDR3 is encoded by further DNA sequences in the sample. The chain carries TRBV5-1 and TRBJ2-3; D uncertain. CDR3 length: 13 residues. V was cut by 1 base and J by 2 bases, with 5 bases left in between. Germline values: CDR1 SGHRS, CDR2 YFSETQ. In nucleotides, the CDR3 is TGCGCCAGCAGCTTGTTGCCCACAGATACGCAGTATTTT. It specifies CASSLLPTDTQYF.

The chain is built from TRBV5-1 and TRBJ2-1; the match to TRBD2 covers 10 bases. In germline, CDR1 is SGHRS, CDR2 YFSETQ. CDR3 length equals 19 residues. V dropped 5 bases and J dropped 0; count of bases not matched to a gene: 14. CDR3 nucleotides: TGCGCCAGCAGATCCCCGGGACTAGCGTCCCCGAGCTCCTACAATGAGCAGTTCTTC. Protein sequence: CASRSPGLASPSSYNEQFF.

This clone came up once. The chain couples TRBV28 to TRBJ2-7, with TRBD1 identical over 11 bases. Germline V gives CDR1 MDHEN, CDR2 SYDVKM. The V and J ends lost 5 bases and 1 base, in that order; junction bases with no gene match: 7. CDR3 length equals 16 residues. The CDR3: CASSTPGQGDSYEQYF. As DNA, the CDR3 is TGTGCCAGCAGTACACCGGGACAGGGGGATTCCTACGAGCAGTACTTC.

This clone was seen only a few times. The gene calls are TRBV19 and TRBJ1-1, with no clear D. CDR1 and CDR2 (germline): LNHDA, SQIVND (reference sequence). The CDR3 is 14 amino acids. V was cut by 1 base and J by 10 bases, with 16 bases left in between. The CDR3 spells CASSIGGWRERAFF. Here the CDR3 DNA reads TGTGCCAGTAGTATAGGGGGATGGCGGGAAAGAGCTTTCTTT.

V usage is TRBV7-9 and J usage is TRBJ1-6, with 8 bases fitting TRBD1. V shed 2 bases and J 10 bases; nucleotides not matched to a gene: 7. CDR1 and CDR2 (germline): SEHNR, FQNEAQ (reference sequence). CDR3 length equals 15 residues. The CDR3 nucleotides read TGTGCCAGCAGCTTATTAGCAGGGGGCAGCTCACCCCTCCACTTT. Encoded protein: CASSLLAGGSSPLHF.

The V gene is TRBV5-4, the J gene TRBJ1-2; TRBD1 matches at 8 bases. The ends lost 4 bases at V and 4 bases at J; junction bases unmatched: 12. The CDR3 length is 16 residues. CDR1 is SGHNT, CDR2 YYREEE, per germline (reference sequence). CDR3: CASSGGTTGESYGYTF. CDR3 DNA: TGTGCCAGCAGCGGGGGAACGACAGGGGAGTCCTATGGCTACACCTTC.

Points on this clone: Other DNA sequences in the same sample also yield this CDR3. The CDR3 is CSVEGQGGGYTF. The DNA for the CDR3 is TGCAGCGTTGAGGGACAGGGGGGTGGCTACACCTTC. The J gene is TRBJ1-2, the V gene TRBV29-1; 11 bases fit TRBD1. V lost 3 bases and J lost 7; bases outside the gene matches: 1. This CDR3 has 12 amino acids. The germline V gene encodes CDR1 SQVTM and CDR2 ANQGSEA.

The CDR3, as DNA: TGTGCCAGCAGCCCGCTAGCGGGAGGGCGTAAGACCCAGTACTTC. This encodes CASSPLAGGRKTQYF. The chain joins TRBV7-8 to TRBJ2-5; 12 bases map to TRBD2. This CDR3 is 15 amino acids long. Germline V lookup: CDR1 SGHVS, CDR2 FQNEAQ. J was trimmed by 6 bases and V by 5 bases; bases with no gene match: 7.

In DNA form, the CDR3 reads TGTGCCAGCAAACTTGCGGGCAGTTCCTACGAGCAGTACTTC. Amino acids: CASKLAGSSYEQYF. The genes are TRBV28 and TRBJ2-7; D is possibly TRBD2 (5 bases). The germline V gene has CDR1 MDHEN and CDR2 SYDVKM. This CDR3 spans 14 amino acids. Trimming pared 7 bases from V and 1 base from J, leaving 14 bases between.

The chain links TRBV6-6 to TRBJ2-1; 7 nucleotides match TRBD2. Germline-derived CDR1 and CDR2 are MNHNY and SVGAGI (reference sequence). The CDR3 is 15 residues long. Trimming removed 5 bases from V and 5 bases from J; junction bases left unmatched: 9. The CDR3 DNA follows: TGTGCCAGCAGTCCCCGGACTAGTTTCCACAATGAGCAGTTCTTC. Protein: CASSPRTSFHNEQFF.

This chain uses TRBV6-1 with TRBJ2-3; no definite D call. Germline V gene sequence: CDR1 MNHNS, CDR2 SASEGT. This CDR3 spans 13 amino acids. The germline V and J ends were trimmed by 7 bases and 0 bases, with 8 bases remaining between them. CDR3 sequence (DNA): TGTGCCAGCAAGAGAGCGAGCACAGATACGCAGTATTTT. Protein: CASKRASTDTQYF.

The V call is TRBV5-5, the J call TRBJ2-1; no reliable D call. The V gene lost 7 bases and the J gene lost 0 bases, with 5 bases spanning the gap. The CDR3 is 12 residues long. Germline CDR1 is SGHKS and CDR2 is YYEKEE (reference sequence). CDR3 bases: TGTGCCAGCCTAAGCTCCTACAATGAGCAGTTCTTC. Its translation is CASLSSYNEQFF.